The 18 T cell receptor beta chains presented below share a single source sample, sequenced in a study of shared clonotypes between healthy human individuals. Only in-frame clones appear in the TCRdb table, and some are missing; sequencing was by immunoSEQ multiplex PCR. This sample has around 690,000 clones, with about 90% found just once. Sequences were obtained from memory CD8+ T cells from PBMCs. The subset was: CD45RO+ cells pooled with CCR7-negative TemRA cells. The receptors derive from a man aged 18 to 30 in good health. Some clones in this sample may be carry-over from other donors' samples.

There are a few counts of this clone. The rearrangement uses TRBV30 and TRBJ1-1, with no clear D. The CDR3 loop spans 13 amino acids. Germline V gives CDR1 GTSNPN, CDR2 SVGIG (reference sequence). V gave up 0 bases and J gave up 0 bases, with 5 bases separating them. DNA of the CDR3: TGTGCCTGGAGTGTACAGATGAACACTGAAGCTTTCTTT. Residues: CAWSVQMNTEAFF.

The chain employs TRBV11-2 and TRBJ2-7, with 8 positions matching TRBD1. The CDR3 consists of 13 residues. V lost 8 bases, J lost 2 bases, and 5 bases stayed unmatched. In germline, CDR1 is SGHAT, CDR2 FQNNGV. The CDR3 loop reads CASSRTGTYEQYF. The DNA of the CDR3 is TGTGCCAGCTCTAGGACAGGGACCTACGAGCAGTACTTC.

There are a few counts of this clone. This rearrangement joins TRBV4-2 to TRBJ1-5; 7 bases agree with TRBD1. Germline V CDR1 and CDR2: LGHNA, YNFKEQ. The junction had 7 bases not matched to a gene; V was cut back by 4 bases and J by 1 base. The CDR3 loop spans 16 amino acids. This CDR3 reads CASSPEGAWSNQPQHF. The CDR3 nucleotides read TGTGCCAGCAGCCCAGAGGGGGCTTGGAGCAATCAGCCCCAGCATTTT.

J is TRBJ2-1 and V is TRBV5-6, with D perhaps TRBD2 (6 bases). V lost 4 bases and J lost 8, with 19 bases in between. Germline V gives CDR1 SGHDT, CDR2 YYEEEE. This CDR3 comprises 15 residues. CDR3 sequence reads: CASSPLGLLPDEQFF. DNA of the CDR3: TGTGCCAGCAGCCCTCTGGGACTTCTCCCCGATGAGCAGTTCTTC.

This clone has more than one count but fewer than ten. The chain uses TRBV6-6 and TRBJ2-2, with 9 bases aligning to TRBD1. J gave up 6 bases and V 5 bases, and 1 base lay outside the gene matches. Germline CDR1 and CDR2: MNHNY and SVGAGI (reference sequence). The CDR3 is 13 residues long. CDR3 residues: CASSTGGAGELFF. CDR3 sequence (DNA): TGTGCCAGCAGTACAGGGGGCGCCGGGGAGCTGTTTTTT.

The gene calls are TRBV19 and TRBJ2-5; 7 bases align to TRBD2. The DNA end is more similar to TRBJ2-7, so the J call may be wrong. Germline values: CDR1 LNHDA, CDR2 SQIVND (reference sequence). The CDR3 totals 13 residues. This CDR3 reads CASRVAGTYEQYF. For the CDR3, the DNA is TGTGCCAGTAGAGTAGCGGGCACTTACGAGCAGTACTTC.

V usage is TRBV28 and J usage is TRBJ2-7; 11 bases agree with TRBD2. The CDR3 covers 16 residues. Germline CDR1 MDHEN, CDR2 SYDVKM. J was trimmed by 1 base and V by 1 base; bases with no gene match: 3. Here the CDR3 DNA reads TGTGCCAGCAGTTTATTGGGACTAGCGGCGTCCTACGAGCAGTACTTC. Translating it yields CASSLLGLAASYEQYF.

The gene calls are TRBV2 and TRBJ2-7; 14 bases line up with TRBD2. Per germline, CDR1 SNHLY and CDR2 FYNNEI. Germline trimming cut 8 bases from V and 7 bases from J; bases unmatched to any gene: 13. The CDR3 runs to 16 residues. The CDR3 sequence: CASSPPEGLAGVEQYF. In DNA, the CDR3 is TGTGCCAGCTCACCCCCGGAGGGACTAGCGGGAGTTGAGCAGTACTTC.

This clone occurred a few times. This sequence joins TRBV21-1 and TRBJ2-6; the table's D call, TRBD1, has no DNA check behind it. TRBV21-1 constitutes a pseudogene. This CDR3 spans 15 amino acids. This chain's CDR3 is CASVRTGAGANVLTF. CDR3 coding DNA: TGTGCCAGCGTCAGGACAGGGGCTGGGGCCAACGTCCTGACTTTC.

The genes are TRBV27 and TRBJ2-3; 7 bases align to TRBD1. The CDR3 spans 17 residues. In germline, CDR1 is MNHEY, CDR2 SMNVEV (reference sequence). Unmatched junction bases numbered 13, after V lost 5 bases and J lost 2 bases. The CDR3 reads CASSQKQGYTHTDTQYF. Here the CDR3 DNA reads TGTGCCAGCAGTCAAAAACAGGGGTATACACACACAGATACGCAGTATTTT.

This chain uses TRBV7-9 with TRBJ2-5, with TRBD1 identical over 7 bases. After removal of 6 bases from V and 5 bases from J, the junction contained 3 bases not matched to a gene. The germline CDR1 and CDR2 sequences are SEHNR and FQNEAQ (reference sequence). The CDR3 consists of 12 residues. The CDR3 DNA is TGTGCCAGCAGTACAGGGGTGGAGACCCAGTACTTC. It is translated as CASSTGVETQYF.

This clone was detected ten times or more. V usage is TRBV10-3 and J usage is TRBJ1-3, with D hard to call. CDR1 and CDR2 from the germline V gene are ENHRY and SYGVKD. CDR3 length equals 15 residues. Trimming shortened V by 3 bases and J by 0 bases, and 9 bases separated the two germline ends. CDR3 loop: CAISDGDNSGNTIYF. The CDR3 DNA reads TGTGCCATCAGTGACGGCGACAACTCTGGAAACACCATATATTTT.

The chain carries TRBV27 and TRBJ2-7; TRBD2 might be the D (6 bases). Germline-derived CDR1 and CDR2 are MNHEY and SMNVEV (reference sequence). This CDR3 has 13 residues. The V end lost 10 bases, the J end lost 6 bases, and 19 bases lay between the germline ends. CDR3 sequence reads: CATQGAGLTEQYF. The CDR3 bases are TGTGCCACCCAAGGAGCGGGTCTCACCGAGCAGTACTTC.

This clone occurred once. The chain joins TRBV7-9 to TRBJ2-7; 7 nucleotides agree with TRBD1. V lost 5 bases and J lost 3; bases outside the gene matches: 7. Per germline, CDR1 SEHNR and CDR2 FQNEAQ (reference sequence). This CDR3 spans 14 amino acids. CDR3 protein: CASSPKDRDYEQYF. The CDR3 bases are TGTGCCAGCAGCCCAAAAGACAGGGACTACGAGCAGTACTTC.

The chain couples TRBV27 to TRBJ2-3; 7 bases are shared with TRBD1. This CDR3 comprises 17 residues. Germline assignment: CDR1 MNHEY and CDR2 SMNVEV (reference sequence). Unmatched junction bases numbered 11, after V lost 5 bases and J lost 0 bases. The CDR3, as DNA: TGTGCCAGCAGTGCCGAGAACAGGGGATATAGCACAGATACGCAGTATTTT. It encodes CASSAENRGYSTDTQYF.

This chain uses TRBV6-6 with TRBJ2-2; D gene unclear. The germline gives CDR1 MNHNY, CDR2 SVGAGI (reference sequence). The germline V and J ends were trimmed by 7 bases and 6 bases, with 6 bases remaining between them. The CDR3 has 11 residues. This chain's CDR3 is CASTPAGELFF. The CDR3 DNA reads as TGTGCCAGCACCCCAGCCGGGGAGCTGTTTTTT.

The chain carries TRBV28 and TRBJ1-2; 9 bases map to TRBD1. Germline loops: CDR1 MDHEN, CDR2 SYDVKM. V gave up 9 bases and J gave up 5 bases; unmatched junction bases: 13. CDR3 length equals 15 residues. The CDR3 region is CASLLGSGQGYGYTF. The DNA for the CDR3 is TGTGCCAGTCTCCTGGGATCGGGACAGGGTTATGGCTACACCTTC.

V gene TRBV27 combines with J gene TRBJ1-4; D unclear. There are 12 residues in the CDR3. Germline lookup yields CDR1 MNHEY and CDR2 SMNVEV (reference sequence). The V end lost 9 bases, the J end lost 5 bases, and 10 bases lay between the germline ends. CDR3 protein: CASRADNEKLFF. CDR3 in DNA: TGTGCCAGTCGGGCAGACAATGAAAAACTGTTTTTT.